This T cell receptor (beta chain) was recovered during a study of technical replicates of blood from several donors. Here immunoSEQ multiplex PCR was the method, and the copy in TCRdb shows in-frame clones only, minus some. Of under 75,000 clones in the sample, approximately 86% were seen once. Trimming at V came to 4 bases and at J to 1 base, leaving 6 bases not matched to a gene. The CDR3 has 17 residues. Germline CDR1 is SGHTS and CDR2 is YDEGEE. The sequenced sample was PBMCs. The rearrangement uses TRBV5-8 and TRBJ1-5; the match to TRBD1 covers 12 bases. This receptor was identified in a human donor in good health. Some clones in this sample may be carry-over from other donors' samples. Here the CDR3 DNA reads TGTGCCAGCAGCCTAGGGACAGGGGGCACGAGCAATCAGCCCCAGCATTTT. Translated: CASSLGTGGTSNQPQHF.